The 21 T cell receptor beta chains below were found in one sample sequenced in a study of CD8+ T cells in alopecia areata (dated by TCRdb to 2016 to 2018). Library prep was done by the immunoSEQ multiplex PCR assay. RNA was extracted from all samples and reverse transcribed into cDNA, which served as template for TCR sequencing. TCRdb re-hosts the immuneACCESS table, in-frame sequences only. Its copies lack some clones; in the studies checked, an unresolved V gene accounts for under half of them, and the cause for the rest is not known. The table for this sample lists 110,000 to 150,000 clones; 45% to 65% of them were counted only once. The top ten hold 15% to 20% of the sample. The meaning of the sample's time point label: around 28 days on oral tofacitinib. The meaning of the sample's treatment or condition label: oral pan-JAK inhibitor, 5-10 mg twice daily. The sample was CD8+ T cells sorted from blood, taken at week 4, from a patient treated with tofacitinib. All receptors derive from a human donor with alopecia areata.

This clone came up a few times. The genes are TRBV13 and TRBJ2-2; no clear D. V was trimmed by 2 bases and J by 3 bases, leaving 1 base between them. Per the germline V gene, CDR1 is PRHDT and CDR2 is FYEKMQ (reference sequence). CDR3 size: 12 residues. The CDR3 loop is CASSLYTGELFF. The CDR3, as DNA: TGTGCCAGCAGCTTATACACCGGGGAGCTGTTTTTT.

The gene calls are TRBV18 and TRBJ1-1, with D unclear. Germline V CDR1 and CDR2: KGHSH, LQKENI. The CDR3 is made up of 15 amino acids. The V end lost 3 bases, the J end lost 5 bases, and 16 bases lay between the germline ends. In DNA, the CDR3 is TGTGCCAGCTCACCCTCGGACGCTTCCTGGACTGAAGCTTTCTTT. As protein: CASSPSDASWTEAFF.

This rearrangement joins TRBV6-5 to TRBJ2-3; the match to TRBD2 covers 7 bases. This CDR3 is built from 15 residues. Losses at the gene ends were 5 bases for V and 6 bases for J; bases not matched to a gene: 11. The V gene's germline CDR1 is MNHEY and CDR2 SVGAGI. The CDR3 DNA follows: TGTGCCAGCAGTCATACCGAAGCGGGGTTGGATACGCAGTATTTT. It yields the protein CASSHTEAGLDTQYF.

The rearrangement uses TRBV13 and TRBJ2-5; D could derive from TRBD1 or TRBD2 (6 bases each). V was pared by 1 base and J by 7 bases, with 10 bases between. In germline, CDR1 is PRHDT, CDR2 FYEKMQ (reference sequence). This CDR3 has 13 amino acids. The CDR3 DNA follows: TGTGCCAGCAGCTTAGAGGGGGGCCTGACCCAGTACTTC. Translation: CASSLEGGLTQYF. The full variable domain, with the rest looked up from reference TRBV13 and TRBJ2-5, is AAGVIQSPRHLIKEKRETATLKCYPIPRHDTVYWYQQGPGQDPQFLISFYEKMQSDKGSIPDRFSAQQFSDYHSELNMSSLELGDSALYFCASSLEGGLTQYFGPGTRLLVL.

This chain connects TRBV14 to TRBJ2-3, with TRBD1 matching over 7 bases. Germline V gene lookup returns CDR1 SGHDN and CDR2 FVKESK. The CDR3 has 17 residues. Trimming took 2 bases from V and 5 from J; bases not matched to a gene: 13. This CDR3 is CASSQLQGTPRGDTQYF. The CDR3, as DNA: TGTGCCAGCAGCCAATTACAGGGGACCCCCCGAGGAGATACGCAGTATTTT.

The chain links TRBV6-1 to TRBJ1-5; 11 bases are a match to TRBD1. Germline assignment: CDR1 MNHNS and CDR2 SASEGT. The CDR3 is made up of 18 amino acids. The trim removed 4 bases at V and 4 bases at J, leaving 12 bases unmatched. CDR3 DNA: TGTGCCAGCAGTGGAGCCCCCTGGACAGGGGGCGAAAATCAGCCCCAGCATTTT. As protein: CASSGAPWTGGENQPQHF.

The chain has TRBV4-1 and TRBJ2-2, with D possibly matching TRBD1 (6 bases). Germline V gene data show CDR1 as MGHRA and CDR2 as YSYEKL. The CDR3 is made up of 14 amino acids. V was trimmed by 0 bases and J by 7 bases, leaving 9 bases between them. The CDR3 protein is CASSQEQGHGELFF. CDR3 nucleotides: TGCGCCAGCAGCCAAGAGCAGGGACACGGGGAGCTGTTTTTT.

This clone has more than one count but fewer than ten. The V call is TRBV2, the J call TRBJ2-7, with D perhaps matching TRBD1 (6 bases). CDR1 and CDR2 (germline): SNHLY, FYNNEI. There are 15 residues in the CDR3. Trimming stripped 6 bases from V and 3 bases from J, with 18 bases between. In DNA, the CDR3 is TGTGCCAGCAGGAAAGGGGGAGTTCGGTACTACGAGCAGTACTTC. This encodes CASRKGGVRYYEQYF.

The CDR3 DNA reads as TGTGCCAGCAGCTCCCCGGACAGGGTGAACACTGAAGCTTTCTTT. Translation gives CASSSPDRVNTEAFF. V is TRBV13 and J is TRBJ1-1, with 8 bases aligning to TRBD1. Germline V gene sequence: CDR1 PRHDT, CDR2 FYEKMQ (reference sequence). The trim removed 4 bases at V and 0 bases at J, leaving 4 bases unmatched. The CDR3 loop spans 15 amino acids.

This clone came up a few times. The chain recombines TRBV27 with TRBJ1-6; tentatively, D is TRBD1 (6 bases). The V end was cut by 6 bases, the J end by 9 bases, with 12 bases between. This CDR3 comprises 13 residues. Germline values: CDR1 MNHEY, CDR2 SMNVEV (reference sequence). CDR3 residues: CASSLGTLSPLHF. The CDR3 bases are TGTGCCAGCAGCCTTGGGACACTTTCACCCCTCCACTTT.

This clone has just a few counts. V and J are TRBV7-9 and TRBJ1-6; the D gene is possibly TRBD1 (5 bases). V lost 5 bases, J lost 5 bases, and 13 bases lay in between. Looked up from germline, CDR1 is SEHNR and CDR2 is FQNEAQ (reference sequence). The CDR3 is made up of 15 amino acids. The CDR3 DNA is TGTGCCAGCAGCCCCGCTCCGGGGGATAATTCACCCCTCCACTTT. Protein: CASSPAPGDNSPLHF.

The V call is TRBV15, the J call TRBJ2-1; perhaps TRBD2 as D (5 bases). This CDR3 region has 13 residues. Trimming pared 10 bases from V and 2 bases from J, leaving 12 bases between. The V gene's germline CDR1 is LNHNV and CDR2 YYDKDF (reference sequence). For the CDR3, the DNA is TGTGCCATAAGTTCGACTACCTACAATGAGCAGTTCTTC. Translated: CAISSTTYNEQFF.

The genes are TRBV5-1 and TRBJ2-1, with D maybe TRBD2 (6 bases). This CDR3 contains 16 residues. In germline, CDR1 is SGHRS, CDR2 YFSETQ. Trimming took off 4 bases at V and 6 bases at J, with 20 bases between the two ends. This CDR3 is CASSTSPASSGNEQFF. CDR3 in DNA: TGCGCCAGCAGCACCTCTCCAGCGAGTAGCGGCAATGAGCAGTTCTTC.

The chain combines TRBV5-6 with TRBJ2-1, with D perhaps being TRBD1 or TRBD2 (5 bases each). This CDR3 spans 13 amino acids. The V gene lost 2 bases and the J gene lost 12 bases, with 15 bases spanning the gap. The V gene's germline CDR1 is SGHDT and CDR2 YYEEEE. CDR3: CASSFPADIWQFF. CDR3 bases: TGTGCCAGCAGCTTCCCAGCGGACATTTGGCAGTTCTTC.

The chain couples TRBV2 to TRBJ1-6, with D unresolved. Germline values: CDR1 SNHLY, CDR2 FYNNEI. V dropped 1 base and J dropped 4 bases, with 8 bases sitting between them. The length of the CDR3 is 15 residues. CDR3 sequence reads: CASSEDPVYNSPLHF. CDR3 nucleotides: TGTGCCAGCAGTGAAGATCCCGTTTATAATTCACCCCTCCACTTT.

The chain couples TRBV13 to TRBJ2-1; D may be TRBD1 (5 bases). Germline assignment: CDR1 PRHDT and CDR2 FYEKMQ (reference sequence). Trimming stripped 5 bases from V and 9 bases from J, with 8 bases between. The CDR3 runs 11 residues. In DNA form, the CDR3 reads TGTGCCAGCAGCCCCCAGGGTGAGCAGTTCTTC. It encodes CASSPQGEQFF.

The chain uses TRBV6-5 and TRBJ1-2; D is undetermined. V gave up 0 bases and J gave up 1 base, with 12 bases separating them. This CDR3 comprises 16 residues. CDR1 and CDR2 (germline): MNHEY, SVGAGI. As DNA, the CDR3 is TGTGCCAGCAGTTACTCGTCCGGGCCGCTTAACTATGGCTACACCTTC. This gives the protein CASSYSSGPLNYGYTF.

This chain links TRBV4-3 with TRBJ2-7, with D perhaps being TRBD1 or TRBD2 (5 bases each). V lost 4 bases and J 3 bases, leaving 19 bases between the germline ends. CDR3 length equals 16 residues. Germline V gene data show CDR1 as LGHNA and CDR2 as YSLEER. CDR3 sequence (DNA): TGCGCCAGCAGCCCCCTAGTGGGACCACAATACTACGAGCAGTACTTC. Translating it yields CASSPLVGPQYYEQYF.

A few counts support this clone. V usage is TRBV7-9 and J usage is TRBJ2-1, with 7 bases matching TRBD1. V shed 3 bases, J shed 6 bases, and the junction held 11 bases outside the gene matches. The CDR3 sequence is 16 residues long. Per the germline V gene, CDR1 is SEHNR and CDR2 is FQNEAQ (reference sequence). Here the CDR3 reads CASSLTGTELANEQFF. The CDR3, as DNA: TGTGCCAGCAGCTTGACCGGGACAGAGCTAGCCAATGAGCAGTTCTTC.

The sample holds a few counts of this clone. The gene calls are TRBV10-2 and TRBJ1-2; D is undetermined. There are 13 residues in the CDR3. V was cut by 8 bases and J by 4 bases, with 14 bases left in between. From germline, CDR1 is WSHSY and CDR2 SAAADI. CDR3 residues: CASGDTFPYGYTF. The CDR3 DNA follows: TGCGCCAGCGGAGACACGTTCCCCTATGGCTACACCTTC.

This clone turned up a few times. The CDR3 bases are TGTGCCAGTAGTATAGTAGCCAGGCCTAATGAAAAACTGTTTTTT. The encoded protein is CASSIVARPNEKLFF. The chain links TRBV19 to TRBJ1-4; D not certain. The V gene lost 1 base and the J gene lost 3 bases, with 9 bases spanning the gap. This CDR3 has 15 amino acids. Germline V gives CDR1 LNHDA, CDR2 SQIVND (reference sequence).